These 24 T cell receptor beta chains share one sample of origin, sequenced in a study of blood T cells in healthy people across ages. The second PCR ran roughly 6 to 12 cycles with a sample-barcoded 5' primer and J-beta primers. TCRdb reprocessed the 5' RACE reads with MiXCR, giving one entry per CDR3 protein. The table lists 800,000 to 950,000 distinct CDR3 sequences, around 34% of them singletons. Sequenced sample: blood. The receptors stem from a man younger than 30 in good health.

This clonotype was recorded once. The chain carries TRBV30 and TRBJ1-2; TRBD1 might be the D (5 bases). V lost 6 bases and J 6 bases, leaving 20 bases between the germline ends. The CDR3 runs 14 residues. Germline loops: CDR1 GTSNPN, CDR2 SVGIG (reference sequence). As DNA, the CDR3 is TGTGCCTGTCAGCGAAGGGACGCCGCCCATGGCTACACCTTC. This translates into CACQRRDAAHGYTF.

This clonotype was detected many times. The chain joins TRBV10-3 to TRBJ2-7; tentatively, D is TRBD1 or TRBD2 (5 bases each). Trimming took off 0 bases at V and 0 bases at J, with 9 bases between the two ends. The CDR3 is made up of 15 amino acids. The germline V gene encodes CDR1 ENHRY and CDR2 SYGVKD. The CDR3, as DNA: TGTGCCATCAGTGAGTCAGGGACGAGCTCCTACGAGCAGTACTTC. As protein: CAISESGTSSYEQYF.

A few counts support this clonotype. The chain recombines TRBV20-1 with TRBJ2-3; 10 nucleotides line up with TRBD2. CDR3 size: 15 residues. Trimming at V came to 6 bases and at J to 1 base, leaving 7 bases not matched to a gene. CDR1 is DFQATT, CDR2 SNEGSKA, per germline (reference sequence). The CDR3 region is CSAVGSGGRTDTQYF. The CDR3 DNA sequence: TGCAGTGCAGTGGGTAGCGGGGGGCGCACAGATACGCAGTATTTT.

The V call is TRBV20-1, the J call TRBJ1-6, with D hard to call. V was trimmed by 0 bases and J by 2 bases, leaving 14 bases between them. The CDR3 is 17 residues long. Looked up from germline, CDR1 is DFQATT and CDR2 is SNEGSKA (reference sequence). This CDR3 reads CSARDGELDPYNSPLHF. CDR3 coding DNA: TGCAGTGCTAGAGATGGGGAGTTGGACCCCTATAATTCACCCCTCCACTTT.

A word on this clonotype: Germline and junction disagree at one end, which may indicate a read error. As DNA, the CDR3 is TGCGCCAGCGGCCAAACCGGGACAGCGAACTACGAGCAGTACTTC. Residues: CASGQTGTANYEQYF. V gene TRBV4-1 combines with J gene TRBJ2-7; 7 bases are shared with TRBD1. In germline, CDR1 is MGHRA, CDR2 YSYEKL. The CDR3 runs to 15 residues.

This chain links TRBV28 with TRBJ2-3, with D possibly TRBD1 on 6 matching bases. CDR1 is MDHEN and CDR2 is SYDVKM in the germline V gene. Trimming stripped 2 bases from V and 2 bases from J, with 8 bases between. CDR3 length: 14 amino acids. The CDR3 sequence: CASSLGTNTDTQYF. DNA of the CDR3: TGTGCCAGCAGTTTAGGGACAAACACAGATACGCAGTATTTT.

V is TRBV7-2 and J is TRBJ2-7; D is undetermined. The germline V and J ends were trimmed by 3 bases and 7 bases, with 22 bases remaining between them. The CDR3 consists of 16 residues. The germline V gene encodes CDR1 SGHTA and CDR2 FQGNSA. The CDR3 sequence: CASSFYRPSGLLEQYF. The CDR3 coding sequence is TGTGCCAGCAGCTTTTACCGGCCTAGTGGCCTCCTGGAGCAGTACTTC. The entire variable domain, with the rest obtained from reference TRBV7-2 and TRBJ2-7, is as follows: GAGVSQSPSNKVTEKGKDVELRCDPISGHTALYWYRQSLGQGLEFLIYFQGNSAPDKSGLPSDRFSAERTGGSVSTLTIQRTQQEDSAVYLCASSFYRPSGLLEQYFGPGTRLTVT.

This clonotype was recorded many times. The chain is built from TRBV12-3 or TRBV12-4 and TRBJ1-1, with unresolved D. Trimming took 4 bases from V and 11 from J, leaving 11 bases between them. The CDR3 contains 11 residues. The CDR3 spells CASSSSRLAFF. CDR3 nucleotides: TGTGCCAGCAGTTCCTCGAGGTTGGCTTTCTTT.

In regard to this clonotype: At one end the junction does not follow the germline gene, possibly because of a read error. The chain joins TRBV4-3 to TRBJ1-4; D is perhaps TRBD1 (5 bases). This CDR3 region has 16 residues. The germline V gene has CDR1 LGHNA and CDR2 YSLEER. CDR3 DNA sequence: TGCGCCAGCAGCCAAGACTCAGGGTGGGCTAATGAAAAACTGGTTTTT. Protein product: CASSQDSGWANEKLVF.

The rearrangement links TRBV20-1 to TRBJ2-1, with 16 bases matching TRBD2. Germline CDR1 reads DFQATT; CDR2 reads SNEGSKA (reference sequence). The CDR3 covers 16 residues. V lost 6 bases, J lost 4 bases, and 6 bases stayed unmatched. The CDR3 protein is CSAAGTSGGVYNEQFF. CDR3 DNA: TGCAGTGCGGCCGGGACTAGCGGGGGGGTGTACAATGAGCAGTTCTTC.

As for this clonotype: This sequence may be a read error, since a much larger clone differs from it by one base. The chain recombines TRBV20-1 with TRBJ2-7; weak D call: TRBD2 (7 bases). In germline, CDR1 is DFQATT, CDR2 SNEGSKA (reference sequence). This CDR3 has 15 amino acids. Trimming removed 6 bases at V and 7 bases at J, with 25 bases between. This CDR3 reads CSAIQGGGLSNEQYF. Here the CDR3 DNA reads TGCAGTGCCATCCAAGGGGGGGGGCTCTCCAATGAGCAGTACTTC.

The rearrangement links TRBV20-1 to TRBJ2-3; D unresolved. The CDR3 extends over 13 amino acids. Trimming removed 0 bases from V and 2 bases from J, with 6 bases in between. Per the germline V gene, CDR1 is DFQATT and CDR2 is SNEGSKA (reference sequence). The CDR3 loop reads CSARDSATDTQYF. Here the CDR3 DNA reads TGCAGTGCTAGAGATTCGGCCACAGATACGCAGTATTTT.

The chain carries TRBV12-3 or TRBV12-4 and TRBJ2-2; D could derive from TRBD1 or TRBD2 (5 bases each). The V end lost 7 bases, the J end lost 0 bases, and 12 bases lay between the germline ends. This CDR3 is 15 amino acids long. The CDR3 spells CASTSGTANTGELFF. As DNA, the CDR3 is TGTGCCAGCACCTCCGGGACCGCGAACACCGGGGAGCTGTTTTTT.

This clonotype was counted a few times. The chain uses TRBV6-5 and TRBJ1-1; TRBD1 matches 10 bases. The CDR3 is made up of 18 amino acids. With V trimmed by 3 bases and J by 0 bases, 10 bases remained unmatched. CDR1 is MNHEY, CDR2 SVGAGI, per germline. CDR3 DNA sequence: TGTGCCAGCAGTTATTCTACGGGACAGGGGCGACTGAACACTGAAGCTTTCTTT. Translation: CASSYSTGQGRLNTEAFF.

The chain couples TRBV6-6 to TRBJ2-5, with TRBD1 matching 12 bases. Judging by the DNA end, TRBJ2-7 fits better; the J call may be wrong. This CDR3 is built from 15 residues. Looked up from germline, CDR1 is MNHNY and CDR2 is SVGAGI (reference sequence). The CDR3 loop is CASSLGTGGGYEQYF. In nucleotides, the CDR3 is TGTGCCAGCAGTCTCGGGACAGGGGGCGGGTACGAGCAGTACTTC.

The CDR3 protein is CASSQETQGVSYNEQFF. Here the CDR3 DNA reads TGCGCCAGCAGCCAAGAAACACAGGGGGTCTCCTACAATGAGCAGTTCTTC. The chain is built from TRBV4-1 and TRBJ2-1, with 8 bases matching TRBD1. The CDR3 consists of 17 residues. The germline V gene encodes CDR1 MGHRA and CDR2 YSYEKL. Trimming removed 0 bases from V and 0 bases from J; junction bases left unmatched: 4.

Worth noting for this clonotype: Relative to the germline gene, one junction end is altered; a read error may explain this. The chain couples TRBV7-3 to TRBJ2-1; D remains unclear. The germline V gene encodes CDR1 SGHTA and CDR2 FQGTGA. The CDR3 contains 12 residues. CDR3 in amino acids: CASNLTVGEQFF. Written as DNA, the CDR3 is TGTGCCAGCAACTTAACCGTGGGAGAGCAGTTCTTC.

The chain joins TRBV9 to TRBJ2-5; TRBD2 matches 9 bases. V gave up 0 bases and J gave up 2 bases; unmatched junction bases: 5. This CDR3 has 16 amino acids. Germline CDR1 and CDR2: SGDLS and YYNGEE. The CDR3 is CASSVAVTSGQETQYF. The CDR3 DNA follows: TGTGCCAGCAGCGTAGCTGTGACTAGCGGTCAAGAGACCCAGTACTTC. The variable domain in full, with the rest retrieved from reference TRBV9 and TRBJ2-5, is DSGVTQTPKHLITATGQRVTLRCSPRSGDLSVYWYQQSLDQGLQFLIQYYNGEERAKGNILERFSAQQFPDLHSELNLSSLELGDSALYFCASSVAVTSGQETQYFGPGTRLLVL.

The chain combines TRBV12-3 or TRBV12-4 with TRBJ1-6; maybe TRBD1 (6 bases). The CDR3 is 14 amino acids. The V and J ends lost 1 base and 8 bases respectively, with 9 bases between them. DNA for the CDR3: TGTGCCAGCAGTTTAGTAGGGGGGGATTCACCCCTCCACTTT. Its protein product is CASSLVGGDSPLHF.

The chain couples TRBV20-1 to TRBJ1-4; the D gene is possibly TRBD1 (5 bases). The germline CDR1 and CDR2 sequences are DFQATT and SNEGSKA (reference sequence). Trimming cost V 0 bases and J 2 bases, with 13 bases left between them. This CDR3 spans 16 amino acids. The CDR3 here is CSARDFWDATNEKLFF. CDR3 nucleotide sequence: TGCAGTGCTAGAGATTTTTGGGACGCGACTAATGAAAAACTGTTTTTT.

This clonotype was picked up many times. The V and J genes are TRBV7-9 and TRBJ1-2; D is unclear. The CDR3 is 15 residues long. V lost 1 base and J 3 bases, leaving 12 bases between the germline ends. Germline assignment: CDR1 SEHNR and CDR2 FQNEAQ (reference sequence). CDR3 loop: CASSLGADGDYGYTF. CDR3 bases: TGTGCCAGCAGCTTAGGAGCCGACGGAGACTATGGCTACACCTTC.

The chain joins TRBV14 to TRBJ1-5; no reliable D call. Trimming took 1 base from V and 5 from J, leaving 6 bases between them. This CDR3 comprises 13 residues. Germline V lookup: CDR1 SGHDN, CDR2 FVKESK. The DNA for the CDR3 is TGTGCCAGCAGCCAAGGCGGATATCAGCCCCAGCATTTT. Its translation: CASSQGGYQPQHF. Looking up the rest from reference TRBV14 and TRBJ1-5 gives the full variable domain: EAGVTQFPSHSVIEKGQTVTLRCDPISGHDNLYWYRRVMGKEIKFLLHFVKESKQDESGMPNNRFLAERTGGTYSTLKVQPAELEDSGVYFCASSQGGYQPQHFGDGTRLSIL.

Only a few counts were recorded for this clonotype. The V call is TRBV4-1, the J call TRBJ1-4, with D hard to call. This CDR3 comprises 15 residues. Deletions cut 2 bases from V and 5 bases from J, with 12 bases between. Per germline, CDR1 MGHRA and CDR2 YSYEKL. CDR3: CASSQITLSNEKLFF. The CDR3 bases are TGCGCCAGCAGCCAAATTACCCTATCGAATGAAAAACTGTTTTTT.

A single count supports this clonotype. The chain combines TRBV21-1 with TRBJ2-1; TRBD2 is the table's D call, not checked against the DNA. The end of the DNA is better explained by TRBJ2-7, so the J call may be wrong. TRBV21-1 is recorded as a pseudogene. The CDR3 sequence is 13 residues long. As DNA, the CDR3 is TGTGCCAGCCTAGGGGCGGGAGGAAGGGAGCAGTACTTC. This gives the protein CASLGAGGREQYF.